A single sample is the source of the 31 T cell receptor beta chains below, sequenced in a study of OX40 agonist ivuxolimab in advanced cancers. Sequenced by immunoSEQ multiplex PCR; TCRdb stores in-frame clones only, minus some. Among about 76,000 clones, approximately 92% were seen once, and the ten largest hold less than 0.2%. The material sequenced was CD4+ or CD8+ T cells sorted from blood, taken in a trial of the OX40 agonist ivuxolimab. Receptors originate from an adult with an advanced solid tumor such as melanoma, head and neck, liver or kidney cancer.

CDR3 amino acids: CSVEPRQDNEQFF. CDR3 sequence (DNA): TGCAGCGTTGAACCCCGACAGGATAATGAGCAGTTCTTC. The chain has TRBV29-1 and TRBJ2-1; D possibly corresponds to TRBD1 (6 bases). Germline lookup yields CDR1 SQVTM and CDR2 ANQGSEA. V was clipped by 2 bases and J by 7 bases, with 12 bases between them. This CDR3 contains 13 residues.

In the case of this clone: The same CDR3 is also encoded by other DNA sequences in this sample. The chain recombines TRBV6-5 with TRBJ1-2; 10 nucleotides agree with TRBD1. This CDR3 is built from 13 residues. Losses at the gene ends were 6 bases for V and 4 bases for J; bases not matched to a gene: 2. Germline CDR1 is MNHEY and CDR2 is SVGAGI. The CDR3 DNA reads TGTGCCAGCAGAAGGACAGGGGGCTATGGCTACACCTTC. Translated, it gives CASRRTGGYGYTF.

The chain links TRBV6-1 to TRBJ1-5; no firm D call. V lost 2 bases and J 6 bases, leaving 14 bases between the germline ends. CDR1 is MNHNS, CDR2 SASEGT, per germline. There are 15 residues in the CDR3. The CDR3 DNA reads TGTGCCAGCAGTGAACGTGGAGGGATTTTTCAGCCCCAGCATTTT. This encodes CASSERGGIFQPQHF.

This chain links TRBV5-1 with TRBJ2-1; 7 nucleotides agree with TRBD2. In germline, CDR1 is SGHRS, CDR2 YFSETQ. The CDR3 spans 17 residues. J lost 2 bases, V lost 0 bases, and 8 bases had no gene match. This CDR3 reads CASSLEMGGGAYNEQFF. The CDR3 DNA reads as TGCGCCAGCAGCTTGGAAATGGGCGGGGGAGCCTACAATGAGCAGTTCTTC.

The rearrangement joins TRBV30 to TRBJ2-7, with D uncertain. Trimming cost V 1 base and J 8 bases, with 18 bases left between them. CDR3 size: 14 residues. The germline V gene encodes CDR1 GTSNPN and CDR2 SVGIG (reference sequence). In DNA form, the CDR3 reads TGTGCCTGGAGTGCCTTGGGTGTAGACAACAAGCAGTACTTC. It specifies CAWSALGVDNKQYF. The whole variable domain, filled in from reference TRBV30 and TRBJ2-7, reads SQTIHQWPATLVQPVGSPLSLECTVEGTSNPNLYWYRQAAGRGLQLLFYSVGIGQISSEVPQNLSASRPQDRQFILSSKKLLLSDSGFYLCAWSALGVDNKQYFGPGTRLTVT.

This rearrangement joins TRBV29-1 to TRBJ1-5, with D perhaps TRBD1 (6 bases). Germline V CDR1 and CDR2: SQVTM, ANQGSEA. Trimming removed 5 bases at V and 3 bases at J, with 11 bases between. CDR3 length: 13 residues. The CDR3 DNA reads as TGCAGCGTTCGGGGGCAGGCCAATCAGCCCCAGCATTTT. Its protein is CSVRGQANQPQHF. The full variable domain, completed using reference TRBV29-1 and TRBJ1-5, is SAVISQKPSRDICQRGTSLTIQCQVDSQVTMMFWYRQQPGQSLTLIATANQGSEATYESGFVIDKFPISRPNLTFSTLTVSNMSPEDSSIYLCSVRGQANQPQHFGDGTRLSIL.

The CDR3 spells CASTSPGTDTQYF. The CDR3 coding sequence is TGTGCCAGCACCTCCCCGGGGACAGATACGCAGTATTTT. This chain uses TRBV6-5 with TRBJ2-3, with a tentative D call TRBD2 (5 bases). The CDR3 contains 13 residues. Germline assignment: CDR1 MNHEY and CDR2 SVGAGI. V dropped 7 bases and J dropped 3 bases, with 11 bases sitting between them.

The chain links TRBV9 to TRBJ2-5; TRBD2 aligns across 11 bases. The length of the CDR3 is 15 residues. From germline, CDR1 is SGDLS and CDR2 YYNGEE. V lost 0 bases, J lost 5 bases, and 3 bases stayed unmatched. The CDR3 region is CASSVGLAGRETQYF. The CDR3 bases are TGTGCCAGCAGCGTAGGACTAGCGGGGCGGGAGACCCAGTACTTC. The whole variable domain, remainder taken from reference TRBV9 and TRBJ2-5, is DSGVTQTPKHLITATGQRVTLRCSPRSGDLSVYWYQQSLDQGLQFLIQYYNGEERAKGNILERFSAQQFPDLHSELNLSSLELGDSALYFCASSVGLAGRETQYFGPGTRLLVL.

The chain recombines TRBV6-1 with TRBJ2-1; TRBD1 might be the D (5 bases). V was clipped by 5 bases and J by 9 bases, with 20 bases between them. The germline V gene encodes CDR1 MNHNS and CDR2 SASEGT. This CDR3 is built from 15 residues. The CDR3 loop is CASSRQRRGHGEQFF. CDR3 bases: TGTGCCAGCAGTCGACAGAGAAGGGGCCATGGTGAGCAGTTCTTC.

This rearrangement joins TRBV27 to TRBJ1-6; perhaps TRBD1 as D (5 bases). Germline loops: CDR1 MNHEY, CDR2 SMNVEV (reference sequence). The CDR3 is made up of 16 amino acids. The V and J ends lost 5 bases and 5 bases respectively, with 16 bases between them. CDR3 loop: CASSHLGRVDNSPLHF. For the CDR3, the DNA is TGTGCCAGCAGTCACCTGGGCAGGGTGGATAATTCACCCCTCCACTTT.

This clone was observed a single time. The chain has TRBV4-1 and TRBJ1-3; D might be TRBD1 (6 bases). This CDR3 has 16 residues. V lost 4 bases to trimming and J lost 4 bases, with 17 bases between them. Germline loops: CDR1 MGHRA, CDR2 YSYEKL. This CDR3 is CASSPPTGIGGNTIYF. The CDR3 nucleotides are TGCGCCAGCAGCCCGCCGACAGGTATAGGAGGAAACACCATATATTTT.

The CDR3 region has the DNA TGCGCCAGCAGTGAGATGACAGAGAACACTGAAGCTTTCTTT. Its protein is CASSEMTENTEAFF. The V call is TRBV10-2, the J call TRBJ1-1, with D tentatively TRBD1 (5 bases). CDR1 and CDR2 (germline): WSHSY, SAAADI. The CDR3 totals 14 residues. Trimming removed 2 bases at V and 1 base at J, with 8 bases between.

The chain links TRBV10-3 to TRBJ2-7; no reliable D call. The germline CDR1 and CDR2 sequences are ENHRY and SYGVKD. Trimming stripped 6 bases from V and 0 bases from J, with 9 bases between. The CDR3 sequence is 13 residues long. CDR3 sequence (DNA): TGTGCCATCAGGAGCTCAAGCTCCTACGAGCAGTACTTC. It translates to CAIRSSSSYEQYF.

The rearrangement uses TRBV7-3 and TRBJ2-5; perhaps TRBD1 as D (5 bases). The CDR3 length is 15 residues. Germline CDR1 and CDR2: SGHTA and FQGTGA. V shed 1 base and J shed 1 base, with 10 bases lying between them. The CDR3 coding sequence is TGTGCCAGCAGCTTAATGGGGCAGGGCCAAGAGACCCAGTACTTC. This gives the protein CASSLMGQGQETQYF. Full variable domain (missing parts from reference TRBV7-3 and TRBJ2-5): GAGVSQTPSNKVTEKGKYVELRCDPISGHTALYWYRQSLGQGPEFLIYFQGTGAADDSGLPNDRFFAVRPEGSVSTLKIQRTERGDSAVYLCASSLMGQGQETQYFGPGTRLLVL.

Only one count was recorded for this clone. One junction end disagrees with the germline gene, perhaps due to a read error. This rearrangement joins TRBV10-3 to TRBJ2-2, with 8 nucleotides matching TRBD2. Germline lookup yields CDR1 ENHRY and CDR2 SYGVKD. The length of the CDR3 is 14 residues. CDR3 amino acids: CASSPTGGAGELFF. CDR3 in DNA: TGTGCCAGCAGTCCCACGGGAGGGGCCGGGGAGCTGTTTTTT.

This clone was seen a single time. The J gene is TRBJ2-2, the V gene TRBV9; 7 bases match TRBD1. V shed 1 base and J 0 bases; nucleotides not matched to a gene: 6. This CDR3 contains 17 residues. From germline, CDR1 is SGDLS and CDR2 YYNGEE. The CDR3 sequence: CASSVSGTVTNTGELFF. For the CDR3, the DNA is TGTGCCAGCAGCGTAAGTGGGACAGTAACGAACACCGGGGAGCTGTTTTTT.

The CDR3 coding sequence is TGTGCCAGCAGCGTAGGCTTAAAGGCGGGGAACACTGAAGCTTTCTTT. This translates into CASSVGLKAGNTEAFF. This sequence joins TRBV9 and TRBJ1-1; D remains ambiguous. Trimming took off 0 bases at V and 1 base at J, with 13 bases between the two ends. The CDR3 contains 16 residues. Germline CDR1 reads SGDLS; CDR2 reads YYNGEE.

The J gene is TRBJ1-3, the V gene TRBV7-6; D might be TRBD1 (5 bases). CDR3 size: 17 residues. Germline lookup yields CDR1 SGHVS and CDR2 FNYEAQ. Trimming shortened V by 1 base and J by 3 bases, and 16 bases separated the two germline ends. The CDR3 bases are TGTGCCAGCAGCTTAGGGGGGGTGCCGTCGTTTGGAAACACCATATATTTT. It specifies CASSLGGVPSFGNTIYF.

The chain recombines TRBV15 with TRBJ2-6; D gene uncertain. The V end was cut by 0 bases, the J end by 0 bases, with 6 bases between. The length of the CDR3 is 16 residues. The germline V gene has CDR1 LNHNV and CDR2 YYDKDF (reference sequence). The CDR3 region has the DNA TGTGCCACCAGCAGAGAGGGGATCTCTGGGGCCAACGTCCTGACTTTC. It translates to CATSREGISGANVLTF.

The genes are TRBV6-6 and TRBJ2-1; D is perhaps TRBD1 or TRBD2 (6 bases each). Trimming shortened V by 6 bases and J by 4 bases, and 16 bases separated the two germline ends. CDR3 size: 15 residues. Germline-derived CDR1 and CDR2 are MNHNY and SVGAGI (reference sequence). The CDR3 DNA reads TGTGCCAGCAGGGGGGGCGCGGTCCCTTACAATGAGCAGTTCTTC. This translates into CASRGGAVPYNEQFF.

Written as DNA, the CDR3 is TGTGCCTGGAGTGTACCTAGCTCCTACAATGAGCAGTTCTTC. It codes for CAWSVPSSYNEQFF. The rearrangement uses TRBV30 and TRBJ2-1, with D uncertain. The CDR3 is 14 residues long. CDR1 is GTSNPN, CDR2 SVGIG, per germline (reference sequence). Between the trimmed V and J ends, which lost 0 bases and 0 bases, there was a span of 6 bases.

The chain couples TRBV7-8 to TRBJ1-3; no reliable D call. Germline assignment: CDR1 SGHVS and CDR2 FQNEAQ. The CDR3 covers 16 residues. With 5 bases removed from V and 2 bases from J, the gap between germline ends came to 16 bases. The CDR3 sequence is CASSARPVHPGNTIYF. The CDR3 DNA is TGTGCCAGCAGCGCACGACCGGTTCATCCTGGAAACACCATATATTTT.

The CDR3 region is CASSLKGRGQGYEQYF. CDR3 nucleotides: TGTGCCAGCAGCTTAAAGGGAAGAGGGCAGGGATACGAGCAGTACTTC. The chain uses TRBV12-1 and TRBJ2-7. TRBV12-1 is classified as a pseudogene. CDR3 length equals 16 residues.

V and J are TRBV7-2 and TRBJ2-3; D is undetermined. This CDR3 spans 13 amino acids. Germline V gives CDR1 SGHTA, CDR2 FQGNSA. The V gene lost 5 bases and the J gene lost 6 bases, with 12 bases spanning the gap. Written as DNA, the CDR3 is TGTGCCAGCAGCCCCAACGAAGCGGATACGCAGTATTTT. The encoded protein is CASSPNEADTQYF.

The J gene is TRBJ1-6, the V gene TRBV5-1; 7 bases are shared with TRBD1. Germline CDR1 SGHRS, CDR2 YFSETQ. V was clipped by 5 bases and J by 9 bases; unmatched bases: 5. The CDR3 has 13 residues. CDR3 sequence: CASRTGSPSPLHF. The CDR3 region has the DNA TGCGCCAGCAGGACAGGGTCTCCTTCACCCCTCCACTTT.

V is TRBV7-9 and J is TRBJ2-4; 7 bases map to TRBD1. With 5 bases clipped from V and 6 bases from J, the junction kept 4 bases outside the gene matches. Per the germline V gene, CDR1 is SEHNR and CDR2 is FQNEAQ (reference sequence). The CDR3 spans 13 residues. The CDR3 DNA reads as TGTGCCAGCAGCCCTTGGGACAGAAACATTCAGTACTTC. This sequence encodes CASSPWDRNIQYF.

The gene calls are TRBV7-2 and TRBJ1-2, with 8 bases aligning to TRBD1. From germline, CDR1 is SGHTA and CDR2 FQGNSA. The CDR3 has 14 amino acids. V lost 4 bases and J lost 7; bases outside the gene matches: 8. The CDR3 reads CASSSGGRGLGYTF. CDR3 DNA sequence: TGTGCCAGCAGCTCAGGCGGCAGGGGGCTTGGCTACACCTTC.

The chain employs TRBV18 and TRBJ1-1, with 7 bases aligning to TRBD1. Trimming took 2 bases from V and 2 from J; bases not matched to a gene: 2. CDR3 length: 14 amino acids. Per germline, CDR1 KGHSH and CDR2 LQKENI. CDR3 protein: CASSPLGGNTEAFF. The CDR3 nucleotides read TGTGCCAGCTCACCATTAGGGGGCAACACTGAAGCTTTCTTT.

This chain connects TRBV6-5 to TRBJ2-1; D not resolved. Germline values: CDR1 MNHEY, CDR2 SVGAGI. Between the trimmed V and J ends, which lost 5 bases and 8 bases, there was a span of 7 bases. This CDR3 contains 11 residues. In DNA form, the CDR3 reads TGTGCCAGCAGTGATCGCTATGAGCAGTTCTTC. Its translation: CASSDRYEQFF.

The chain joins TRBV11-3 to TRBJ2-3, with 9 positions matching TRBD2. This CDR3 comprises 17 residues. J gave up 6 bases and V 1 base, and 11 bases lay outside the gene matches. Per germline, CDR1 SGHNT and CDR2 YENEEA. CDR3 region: CASSLAPPAGGFDTQYF. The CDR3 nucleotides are TGTGCCAGCAGCTTAGCCCCCCCAGCGGGGGGTTTCGATACGCAGTATTTT.

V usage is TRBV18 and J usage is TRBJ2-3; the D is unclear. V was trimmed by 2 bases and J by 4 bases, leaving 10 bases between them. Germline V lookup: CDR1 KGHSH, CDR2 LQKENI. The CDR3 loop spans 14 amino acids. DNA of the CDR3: TGTGCCAGCTCACCAATTAGTGTGGCAGATACGCAGTATTTT. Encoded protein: CASSPISVADTQYF.